These T cell receptor beta chains were read from a single sample in a study of cytomegalovirus exposure and HLA in healthy donors. Only in-frame clones appear in the TCRdb table, and some are missing; sequencing was by immunoSEQ multiplex PCR. This table holds about 120,000 clones, approximately 80% found once. The material sequenced was PBMCs. These receptors were collected from a female donor in good health and CMV-seropositive. The CDR3 runs from the conserved cysteine through the conserved F or W. The D gene is left open where the match is weak.

-	TRBJ1-1	TRBV6-5	CASSYSGSMNTEAFF
TRBD1	TRBJ1-6	TRBV5-1	CASSLGPGQGLVGYNSPLHF
TRBD1	TRBJ1-1	TRBV30	CAWSEVAGGNTEAFF
-	TRBJ1-2	TRBV5-4	CASSLAQEGYGYTF
-	TRBJ2-7	TRBV29-1	CSVEITGDEQYF
TRBD1	TRBJ1-3	TRBV2	CASSGQGITGNTIYF
TRBD1	TRBJ1-2	TRBV2	CASRGDRDYGYTF
-	TRBJ2-7	TRBV4-1	CASSQGVGGTYEQYF
-	TRBJ1-1	TRBV19	CASSKFEGGFTEAFF
-	TRBJ1-6	TRBV7-2	CASSLGLLMRNSPLHF
-	TRBJ2-1	TRBV10-3	CAISGQSTGSSYNEQFF
TRBD1	TRBJ1-1	TRBV18	CASSSDRGEIAEAFF
-	TRBJ2-7	TRBV30	CAWSGGITYEQYF
-	TRBJ2-1	TRBV30	CAWSPGPSRYNEQFF